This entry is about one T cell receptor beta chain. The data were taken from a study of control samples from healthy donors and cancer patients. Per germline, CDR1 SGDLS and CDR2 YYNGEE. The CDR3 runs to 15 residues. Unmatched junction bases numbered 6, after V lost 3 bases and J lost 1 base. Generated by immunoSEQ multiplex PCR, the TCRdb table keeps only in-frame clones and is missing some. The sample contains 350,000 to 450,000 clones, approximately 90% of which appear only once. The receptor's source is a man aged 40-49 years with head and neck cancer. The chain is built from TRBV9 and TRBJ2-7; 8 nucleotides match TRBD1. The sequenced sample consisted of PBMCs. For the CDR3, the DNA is TGTGCCAGCAGCGCCACAGGGGGACAGTCCTACGAGCAGTACTTC. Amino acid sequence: CASSATGGQSYEQYF.